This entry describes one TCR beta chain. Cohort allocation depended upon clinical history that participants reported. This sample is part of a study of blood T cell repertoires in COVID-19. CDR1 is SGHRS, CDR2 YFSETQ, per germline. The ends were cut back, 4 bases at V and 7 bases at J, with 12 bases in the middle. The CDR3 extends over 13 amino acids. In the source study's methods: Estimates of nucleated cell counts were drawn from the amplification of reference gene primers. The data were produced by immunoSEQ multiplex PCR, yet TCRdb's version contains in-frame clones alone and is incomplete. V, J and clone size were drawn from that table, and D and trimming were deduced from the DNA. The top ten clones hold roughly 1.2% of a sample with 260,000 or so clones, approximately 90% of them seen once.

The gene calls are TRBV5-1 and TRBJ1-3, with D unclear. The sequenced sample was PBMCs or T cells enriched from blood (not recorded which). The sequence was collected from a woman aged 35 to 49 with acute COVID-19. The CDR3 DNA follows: TGCGCCAGCAGCCCAGGACTCGCGAACACCATATATTTT. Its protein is CASSPGLANTIYF.